This TCR beta chain was documented in a study of T cell responses to AZD1222 COVID-19 vaccine. TCRdb keeps only in-frame clones here, not all; method: immunoSEQ multiplex PCR. The sample contains roughly 140,000 clones, more than 90% of which appear only once. Germline-derived CDR1 and CDR2 are MNHEY and SMNVEV (reference sequence). This CDR3 contains 16 residues. V trimming: 2 bases; J trimming: 6 bases; junction bases outside the gene matches: 10. The V gene is TRBV27, the J gene TRBJ2-1; 7 nucleotides match TRBD1. This specimen consisted of peripheral blood, obtained on day 0 of AZD1222 vaccination. This sequence was found in an adult in good health. Here the CDR3 reads CASSLIGRDSSNEQFF. The CDR3, as DNA: TGTGCCAGCAGTTTAATTGGCAGGGACAGCTCCAATGAGCAGTTCTTC.